This passage covers 2 T cell receptor beta chains from one sample sequenced in a study of T cell clonality in common variable immunodeficiency. Sequenced by immunoSEQ multiplex PCR; TCRdb stores in-frame clones only, minus some. This sample comprises around 24,000 clones, none seen once only. Study-wide points: Common variable immunodeficiency TCR beta sequences reportedly had fewer deletions and N-nucleotide insertions.

These receptors' targets are unknown. Sequencing used peripheral blood mononuclear cells. The source of these receptors is a human donor with common variable immunodeficiency.

This clone showed up many times. The CDR3 extends 3 residues past the end of the read, so its final part is completed from the germline J gene. V is TRBV19 and J is TRBJ2-5, with TRBD1 matching 9 bases. This CDR3 is 14 amino acids long. The germline CDR1 and CDR2 sequences are LNHDA and SQIVND (reference sequence). With V trimmed by 5 bases and J by 3 bases, 4 bases remained unmatched. CDR3 residues: CASSVGTGKETQYF. The part of the CDR3 DNA that was read is TGTGCCAGTAGTGTCGGGACAGGGAAAGAGACC.

This clone appeared many times. Coverage ceases 3 residues before the CDR3 finishes, and the germline J gene fills in the end. The V gene is TRBV20-1, the J gene TRBJ1-1; 8 bases agree with TRBD1. The V segment lost 5 bases and the J segment 0 bases; nucleotides outside the gene matches: 11. The CDR3 is 16 amino acids. CDR1 is DFQATT, CDR2 SNEGSKA, per germline (reference sequence). The CDR3 sequence: CSAADRVRTMNTEAFF. The DNA read from the CDR3 is TGCAGTGCTGCGGACAGGGTGAGAACCATGAACACTGAA.